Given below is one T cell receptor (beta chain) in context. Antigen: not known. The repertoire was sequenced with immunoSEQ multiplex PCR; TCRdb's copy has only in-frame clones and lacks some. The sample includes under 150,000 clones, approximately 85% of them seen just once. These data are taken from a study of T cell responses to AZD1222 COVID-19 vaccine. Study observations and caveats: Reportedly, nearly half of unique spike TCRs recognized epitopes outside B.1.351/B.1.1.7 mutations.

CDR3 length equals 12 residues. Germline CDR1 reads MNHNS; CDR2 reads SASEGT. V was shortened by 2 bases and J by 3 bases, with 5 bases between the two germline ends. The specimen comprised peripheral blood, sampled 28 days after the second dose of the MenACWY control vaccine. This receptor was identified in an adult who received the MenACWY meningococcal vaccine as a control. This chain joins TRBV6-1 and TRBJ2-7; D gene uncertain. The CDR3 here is CASSELLYEQYV. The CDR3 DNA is TGTGCCAGCAGTGAACTCCTCTACGAGCAGTACGTC.